This TCR beta chain was sequenced during a study of blood T cell repertoires in COVID-19. As for the study in general: Sites in the United States, Italy and Spain provided acute and convalescent COVID-19 samples. Sources were T cells, B-cell-depleted T cells, or PBMCs; the material itself was cDNA or gDNA.

The protocol was immunoSEQ multiplex PCR, while the TCRdb copy is restricted to in-frame clones and leaves out a portion. This sample has 190,000 or so clones, with around 78% found just once. Sequences were obtained from peripheral blood. This clonotype originated in a woman aged 80 or over with active or convalescent COVID-19.

This chain's CDR3 is CASSYSIVTTRNYGYTF. As DNA, the CDR3 is TGTGCCAGCAGTTACTCAATCGTTACGACAAGAAACTATGGCTACACCTTC. V usage is TRBV6-2 or TRBV6-3 and J usage is TRBJ1-2, with D uncertain. Between the trimmed V and J ends, which lost 0 bases and 2 bases, there was a span of 16 bases. The CDR3 spans 17 residues. In germline, CDR1 is MNHEY, CDR2 SVGEGT.